What follows are 2 T cell receptor beta chains derived from one specimen sequenced in a study of control samples from healthy donors and cancer patients. TCRdb's copy holds only in-frame clones and misses some; the assay was immunoSEQ multiplex PCR. The repertoire consists of under 70,000 clones, with roughly 90% occurring once and the leading ten covering around 15%. Material for sequencing was PBMCs. These receptors were obtained from a man aged 55-75 years with head and neck cancer.

A few counts support this clone. This sequence joins TRBV2 and TRBJ2-5; the match to TRBD2 covers 7 bases. The V gene's germline CDR1 is SNHLY and CDR2 FYNNEI. The CDR3 sequence is 14 residues long. Trimming cost V 1 base and J 4 bases; bases outside gene matches: 3. CDR3 bases: TGTGCCAGCAGTGAAGGCGCTAGCGGAGAGACCCAGTACTTC. It is translated as CASSEGASGETQYF.

In this sample, this clone turned up once. The J gene is TRBJ2-3, the V gene TRBV27, with D hard to call. Germline CDR1 reads MNHEY; CDR2 reads SMNVEV (reference sequence). This CDR3 is 14 amino acids long. V was shortened by 6 bases and J by 4 bases, with 14 bases between the two germline ends. The CDR3 loop reads CASSAFNEADTQYF. CDR3 coding DNA: TGTGCCAGCAGCGCCTTCAATGAAGCAGATACGCAGTATTTT.